The 21 T cell receptor beta chains below come from one sample, sequenced in a study of blood T cell repertoires in COVID-19. Clones were sequenced by immunoSEQ multiplex PCR, and TCRdb holds only the in-frame ones, with some missing. The sample yields 85,000 to 120,000 clones, about 87% seen once. Sequences were obtained from peripheral blood. The receptors derive from a man between 50 and 59 years old with active or convalescent COVID-19.

The chain recombines TRBV6-5 with TRBJ2-3, with D possibly being TRBD1 (5 bases). CDR1 and CDR2 (germline): MNHEY, SVGAGI. There are 14 residues in the CDR3. With 6 bases removed from V and 1 base from J, the gap between germline ends came to 11 bases. The CDR3 DNA follows: TGTGCCAGCAGAAACAGGCCTGGCACAGATACGCAGTATTTT. Residues: CASRNRPGTDTQYF.

The chain joins TRBV6-2 or TRBV6-3 to TRBJ2-4, with 13 bases identical to TRBD2. From germline, CDR1 is MNHEY and CDR2 SVGEGT. With 5 bases clipped from V and 2 bases from J, the junction kept 3 bases outside the gene matches. This CDR3 is built from 16 residues. As DNA, the CDR3 is TGTGCCAGCAGTACTAGCGGGGGGGCACCCAAAAACATTCAGTACTTC. Its protein is CASSTSGGAPKNIQYF.

In nucleotides, the CDR3 is TGTGCCAGTAGTCCCCAAGGGCAGGGCTATGGCTACACCTTC. Its protein product is CASSPQGQGYGYTF. The rearrangement joins TRBV19 to TRBJ1-2, with a tentative D call TRBD1 (5 bases). The V end was cut by 5 bases, the J end by 4 bases, with 14 bases between. The V gene's germline CDR1 is LNHDA and CDR2 SQIVND (reference sequence). The CDR3 runs to 14 residues.

This chain uses TRBV18 with TRBJ2-5; maybe TRBD1 (5 bases). CDR1 and CDR2 (germline): KGHSH, LQKENI. The length of the CDR3 is 13 residues. Trimming took off 6 bases at V and 0 bases at J, with 8 bases between the two ends. In DNA form, the CDR3 reads TGTGCCAGCTCTCCCAGGGACCAAGAGACCCAGTACTTC. Residues: CASSPRDQETQYF.

For the CDR3, the DNA is TGTGCCAGCAGTGGGTCTAGCGGCCAAGAGACCCAGTACTTC. Translated, it gives CASSGSSGQETQYF. The V gene is TRBV6-6, the J gene TRBJ2-5; 7 bases agree with TRBD2. The CDR3 is made up of 14 amino acids. Germline CDR1 reads MNHNY; CDR2 reads SVGAGI (reference sequence). V gave up 5 bases and J gave up 1 base; unmatched junction bases: 4.

The chain combines TRBV19 with TRBJ1-5; the match to TRBD1 covers 12 bases. This CDR3 comprises 15 residues. V lost 4 bases to trimming and J lost 7 bases; unmatched junction nucleotides: 5. CDR1 is LNHDA, CDR2 SQIVND, per germline (reference sequence). CDR3 DNA sequence: TGTGCCAGTAGTACAGGGACAGGGGGCGGACAGCCCCAGCATTTT. It encodes CASSTGTGGGQPQHF.

In this sample, this clone turned up a few times. This chain connects TRBV19 to TRBJ2-1; 9 bases line up with TRBD1. V was clipped by 3 bases and J by 3 bases; unmatched bases: 3. Germline CDR1 reads LNHDA; CDR2 reads SQIVND (reference sequence). The CDR3 totals 15 residues. The CDR3 bases are TGTGCCAGTAGTATCGGACAGGGGTTCTACAATGAGCAGTTCTTC. Residues: CASSIGQGFYNEQFF.

The V gene is TRBV28, the J gene TRBJ2-7, with 11 nucleotides matching TRBD2. The J segment lost 0 bases and the V segment lost 6 bases, leaving 4 bases of the junction unmatched. Per germline, CDR1 MDHEN and CDR2 SYDVKM. This CDR3 region has 15 residues. The CDR3 sequence is CASRPSGGISYEQYV. The CDR3 DNA follows: TGTGCCAGCAGACCTAGCGGGGGGATCTCCTACGAGCAGTACGTC.

The chain has TRBV9 and TRBJ2-3; 9 nucleotides agree with TRBD2. CDR1 and CDR2 from the germline V gene are SGDLS and YYNGEE. CDR3 length: 16 residues. The junction had 6 bases not matched to a gene; V was cut back by 0 bases and J by 4 bases. In DNA, the CDR3 is TGTGCCAGCAGCGTAGCGCCTAGCGGGGCCCCAGATACGCAGTATTTT. Translation: CASSVAPSGAPDTQYF. Full variable domain (rest looked up from reference TRBV9 and TRBJ2-3): DSGVTQTPKHLITATGQRVTLRCSPRSGDLSVYWYQQSLDQGLQFLIQYYNGEERAKGNILERFSAQQFPDLHSELNLSSLELGDSALYFCASSVAPSGAPDTQYFGPGTRLTVL.

In this sample, this clone turned up once. V and J are TRBV28 and TRBJ1-4; D is uncertain. V lost 4 bases to trimming and J lost 8 bases, with 8 bases between them. Germline V gene lookup returns CDR1 MDHEN and CDR2 SYDVKM. The CDR3 contains 12 residues. The CDR3 nucleotides are TGTGCCAGCAGTTGGGTGGAGGAAAAACTGTTTTTT. The encoded protein is CASSWVEEKLFF.

The chain links TRBV12-3 or TRBV12-4 to TRBJ1-1; no definite D call. The CDR3 runs 13 residues. The V end was cut by 7 bases, the J end by 5 bases, with 14 bases between. The CDR3 here is CASIDLGSTEAFF. The CDR3 DNA reads as TGTGCCAGCATCGACCTTGGGAGTACTGAAGCTTTCTTT.

This chain joins TRBV3-1 (or the pseudogene TRBV3-2) and TRBJ1-6, with 7 bases matching TRBD1. Trimming took 2 bases from V and 11 from J; bases not matched to a gene: 6. Germline V lookup: CDR1 LGHDT, CDR2 YNNKEL (reference sequence). This CDR3 comprises 14 residues. The CDR3 DNA reads as TGTGCCAGCAGCCAACCCCGACAGGGCGCACCCCTCCACTTT. Protein sequence: CASSQPRQGAPLHF.

The chain links TRBV6-5 to TRBJ1-2, with D possibly TRBD1 on 5 matching bases. Trimming removed 10 bases from V and 6 bases from J, with 15 bases in between. The CDR3 consists of 12 residues. Germline loops: CDR1 MNHEY, CDR2 SVGAGI. The CDR3 DNA is TGTGCCACCATCGGGGGGAAGGATGGCTACACCTTC. The encoded protein is CATIGGKDGYTF.

The chain couples TRBV28 to TRBJ2-7; TRBD1 matches 9 bases. The CDR3 totals 14 residues. The ends lost 4 bases at V and 4 bases at J; junction bases unmatched: 5. Germline CDR1 is MDHEN and CDR2 is SYDVKM. CDR3 loop: CASSSRDREYEQYF. CDR3 coding DNA: TGTGCCAGCAGTTCACGGGACAGGGAGTACGAGCAGTACTTC.

This clone showed up just a few times. The gene calls are TRBV7-6 and TRBJ2-3, with D uncertain. V lost 1 base to trimming and J lost 2 bases, with 10 bases between them. CDR1 is SGHVS, CDR2 FNYEAQ, per germline. This CDR3 spans 15 amino acids. CDR3 coding DNA: TGTGCCAGCAGCTTAGTGGCCGTTACCACAGATACGCAGTATTTT. Translating it yields CASSLVAVTTDTQYF.

V usage is TRBV9 and J usage is TRBJ2-3; 10 positions match TRBD2. After removal of 4 bases from V and 4 bases from J, the junction contained 12 bases not matched to a gene. Germline CDR1 and CDR2: SGDLS and YYNGEE. The CDR3 length is 17 residues. CDR3 loop: CASSSRGSGGAPDTQYF. CDR3 DNA sequence: TGTGCCAGCAGCTCAAGGGGGAGCGGGGGGGCCCCAGATACGCAGTATTTT.

The V and J genes are TRBV12-3 or TRBV12-4 and TRBJ1-1; TRBD1 matches at 9 bases. J lost 10 bases, V lost 2 bases, and 2 bases had no gene match. CDR3 length: 12 amino acids. CDR3 sequence: CASSLMTGGAFF. In nucleotides, the CDR3 is TGTGCCAGCAGTTTAATGACAGGGGGAGCTTTCTTT.

The CDR3, as DNA: TGTGCCAGCAGGTCCCCAGGAGGTGGGGAGCTGTTTTTT. This codes for CASRSPGGGELFF. The chain couples TRBV5-4 to TRBJ2-2, with D perhaps matching TRBD2 (5 bases). The V gene lost 5 bases and the J gene lost 8 bases, with 13 bases spanning the gap. This CDR3 comprises 13 residues. The germline V gene encodes CDR1 SGHNT and CDR2 YYREEE (reference sequence).

CDR3: CASSIDGSSGNTIYF. The CDR3 DNA sequence: TGTGCCAGTAGTATAGATGGCAGCTCTGGAAACACCATATATTTT. The J gene is TRBJ1-3, the V gene TRBV19; the D is unclear. The CDR3 has 15 residues. CDR1 and CDR2 from the germline V gene are LNHDA and SQIVND (reference sequence). V shed 0 bases and J shed 0 bases, with 6 bases lying between them.

The V call is TRBV11-2, the J call TRBJ2-5; 10 bases fit TRBD2. With V trimmed by 1 base and J by 4 bases, 9 bases remained unmatched. Germline V gives CDR1 SGHAT, CDR2 FQNNGV. The CDR3 contains 17 residues. The CDR3 region is CASSLGASGGGGETQYF. The CDR3 nucleotides are TGTGCCAGCAGCTTAGGCGCTAGCGGGGGTGGGGGAGAGACCCAGTACTTC.

The table lists this clone with a count of one. J is TRBJ1-5 and V is TRBV30, with a possible D match to TRBD1 (6 bases). With 5 bases removed from V and 2 bases from J, the gap between germline ends came to 13 bases. CDR3 length: 14 residues. Germline V gene data show CDR1 as GTSNPN and CDR2 as SVGIG (reference sequence). The CDR3 region is CAWARGGGNQPQHF. The DNA for the CDR3 is TGTGCCTGGGCCAGAGGGGGAGGCAATCAGCCCCAGCATTTT.